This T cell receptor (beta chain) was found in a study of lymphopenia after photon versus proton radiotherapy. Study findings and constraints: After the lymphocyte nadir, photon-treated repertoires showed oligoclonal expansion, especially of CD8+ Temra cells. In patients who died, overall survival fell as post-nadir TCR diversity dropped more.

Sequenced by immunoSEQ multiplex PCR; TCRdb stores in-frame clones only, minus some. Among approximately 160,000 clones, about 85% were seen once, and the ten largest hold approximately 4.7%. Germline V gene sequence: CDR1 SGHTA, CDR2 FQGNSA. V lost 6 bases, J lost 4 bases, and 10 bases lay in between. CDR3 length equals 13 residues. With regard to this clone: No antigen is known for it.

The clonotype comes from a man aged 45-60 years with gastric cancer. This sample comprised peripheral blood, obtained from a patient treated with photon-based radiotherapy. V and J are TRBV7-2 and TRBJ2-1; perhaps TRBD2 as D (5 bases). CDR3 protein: CASSRTVYNEQFF. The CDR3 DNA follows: TGTGCCAGCAGTCGGACTGTTTACAATGAGCAGTTCTTC.